A single sample gave rise to the 10 T cell receptor beta chains below, sequenced in a study of T cell responses to AZD1222 COVID-19 vaccine. Using immunoSEQ multiplex PCR, the repertoire was profiled, and TCRdb retains in-frame clones only, with some absent. The data show about 140,000 clones, with more than 75% seen just once and roughly 2% held by the top ten. Sequencing was performed on peripheral blood, taken 28 days after the second AZD1222 dose. The receptors were sampled from an adult who received the AZD1222 COVID-19 vaccine.

The chain uses TRBV3-1 (or the pseudogene TRBV3-2) and TRBJ2-2; 15 bases agree with TRBD2. V lost 4 bases to trimming and J lost 6 bases; unmatched junction nucleotides: 6. This CDR3 has 17 amino acids. Germline values: CDR1 LGHDT, CDR2 YNNKEL (reference sequence). The CDR3, as DNA: TGTGCCAGCAGCCGTGGACTAGCGGGGGGGCCGGCCGGGGAGCTGTTTTTT. It translates to CASSRGLAGGPAGELFF.

V and J are TRBV15 and TRBJ1-3, with a possible D match to TRBD1 (6 bases). Germline V CDR1 and CDR2: LNHNV, YYDKDF (reference sequence). V lost 1 base and J lost 4, with 11 bases in between. CDR3 size: 15 residues. CDR3 sequence: CATSRAGGSGNTIYF. The CDR3 nucleotides read TGTGCCACCAGCAGAGCTGGGGGCAGCGGAAACACCATATATTTT.

The rearrangement links TRBV7-2 to TRBJ2-7, with 8 bases identical to TRBD1. Germline loops: CDR1 SGHTA, CDR2 FQGNSA. V lost 1 base to trimming and J lost 4 bases; unmatched junction nucleotides: 12. The CDR3 is made up of 17 amino acids. The CDR3, as DNA: TGTGCCAGCAGCTTAGGGACAGGGCTACTCCACCTTTACGAGCAGTACTTC. Amino acids: CASSLGTGLLHLYEQYF.

The V call is TRBV4-1, the J call TRBJ2-1; D is undetermined. Germline assignment: CDR1 MGHRA and CDR2 YSYEKL. This CDR3 region has 16 residues. Trimming left V 3 bases short and J 0 bases short, with 12 bases between. The CDR3 DNA reads as TGCGCCAGCAGCCACCCCTTGATTAGCTCCTACAATGAGCAGTTCTTC. Residues: CASSHPLISSYNEQFF.

This sequence joins TRBV19 and TRBJ2-5; no clear D. The ends were cut back, 3 bases at V and 3 bases at J, with 5 bases in the middle. In germline, CDR1 is LNHDA, CDR2 SQIVND (reference sequence). There are 12 residues in the CDR3. The CDR3 sequence: CASSMWEETQYF. CDR3 bases: TGTGCCAGTAGTATGTGGGAAGAGACCCAGTACTTC.

The V and J genes are TRBV7-2 and TRBJ1-6, with 7 positions matching TRBD1. Germline V gene lookup returns CDR1 SGHTA and CDR2 FQGNSA. This CDR3 comprises 14 residues. After removal of 5 bases from V and 10 bases from J, the junction contained 8 bases not matched to a gene. DNA for the CDR3: TGTGCCAGCAGCCAGGGACAGAGCGCATCACCCCTCCACTTT. The encoded protein is CASSQGQSASPLHF.

The chain employs TRBV25-1 and TRBJ1-2; TRBD1 matches at 8 bases. This CDR3 comprises 15 residues. Per germline, CDR1 MGHDK and CDR2 SYGVNS. V gave up 3 bases and J gave up 5 bases; unmatched junction bases: 8. CDR3 in amino acids: CASSDPGQGVYGYTF. In DNA form, the CDR3 reads TGTGCCAGCAGTGACCCTGGACAGGGAGTTTATGGCTACACCTTC.

This chain connects TRBV3-1 (or the pseudogene TRBV3-2) to TRBJ1-5; possibly TRBD1 for D (6 bases). V lost 5 bases and J 7 bases, leaving 9 bases between the germline ends. CDR1 and CDR2 from the germline V gene are LGHDT and YNNKEL (reference sequence). The CDR3 runs to 12 residues. Here the CDR3 DNA reads TGTGCCAGCAGCTCAGGGGACCAGCCCCAGCATTTT. Encoded protein: CASSSGDQPQHF.

This clone was seen once. The chain uses TRBV9 and TRBJ2-2; no clear D gene. Germline V gene sequence: CDR1 SGDLS, CDR2 YYNGEE. Trimming stripped 0 bases from V and 1 base from J, with 7 bases between. The CDR3 length is 15 residues. CDR3 amino acids: CASSVESRNTGELFF. DNA for the CDR3: TGTGCCAGCAGCGTAGAGTCGAGGAACACCGGGGAGCTGTTTTTT.

A note on this clone: This specimen includes other DNA sequences encoding the same CDR3. V usage is TRBV7-2 and J usage is TRBJ2-3, with D unresolved. Germline CDR1 SGHTA, CDR2 FQGNSA. Trimming stripped 5 bases from V and 6 bases from J, with 6 bases between. This CDR3 region has 11 residues. Written as DNA, the CDR3 is TGTGCCAGCAGCCGCGGTGATACGCAGTATTTT. This codes for CASSRGDTQYF.